The next 19 T cell receptor beta chains were all read from a single sample in a study of response to subunit inactivated influenza vaccine. TCRdb independently ran MiXCR on the RT-PCR reads; one entry per CDR3 protein. The profile covers 400,000 to 650,000 distinct CDR3 sequences, with approximately 7.3% appearing a single time and about an eighth taken by the ten largest. The sequenced sample was PBMCs from blood, obtained 23 months after vaccination. These receptors were obtained from a man in his fifties or sixties who received an inactivated influenza vaccine.

V and J are TRBV25-1 and TRBJ2-3; TRBD2 matches 14 bases. J was trimmed by 5 bases and V by 1 base; bases with no gene match: 5. The CDR3 extends over 17 amino acids. Germline V gene lookup returns CDR1 MGHDK and CDR2 SYGVNS. In nucleotides, the CDR3 is TGTGCCAGCAGTGAATTGGGACTAGCGGGAGTTGAAGATACGCAGTATTTT. It yields the protein CASSELGLAGVEDTQYF.

Ten or more counts support this clonotype. The gene calls are TRBV4-1 and TRBJ2-7; 13 nucleotides align to TRBD2. The CDR3 loop spans 19 amino acids. The ends lost 3 bases at V and 3 bases at J; junction bases unmatched: 14. The germline CDR1 and CDR2 sequences are MGHRA and YSYEKL. The CDR3 coding sequence is TGCGCCAGCAGCCAGGCCGCCGGGACTAGCGGGAATCGGAACTACGAGCAGTACTTC. It yields the protein CASSQAAGTSGNRNYEQYF.

The rearrangement uses TRBV5-1 and TRBJ2-7; D could derive from TRBD1 or TRBD2 (6 bases each). Germline values: CDR1 SGHRS, CDR2 YFSETQ. The germline V and J ends were trimmed by 0 bases and 0 bases, with 10 bases remaining between them. The CDR3 has 15 residues. This CDR3 is CASSLVWGASYEQYF. CDR3 nucleotides: TGCGCCAGCAGCTTGGTGTGGGGGGCCTCCTACGAGCAGTACTTC.

This clonotype showed up many times. V usage is TRBV4-3 and J usage is TRBJ2-3; 8 bases are a match to TRBD2. V shed 3 bases and J 9 bases; nucleotides not matched to a gene: 8. CDR1 and CDR2 (germline): LGHNA, YSLEER. CDR3 length: 14 amino acids. The DNA of the CDR3 is TGCGCCAGCAGCCATATAGCGGGAAGAGGCACGCAGTATTTT. It specifies CASSHIAGRGTQYF.

This clonotype was counted a single time. Just one base apart from a much larger clone, this may be a read error. The CDR3 ends on some other residue instead of the conserved phenylalanine or tryptophan, so this is likely a read error. The chain combines TRBV29-1 with TRBJ2-7; D unresolved. Germline values: CDR1 SQVTM, CDR2 ANQGSEA. The V end was cut by 2 bases, the J end by 0 bases, with 11 bases between. This CDR3 contains 14 residues. CDR3 nucleotide sequence: TGCAGCGTTGAACCCGACTCGAGCTCCTACGAGCAGTACTAC. Its protein product is CSVEPDSSSYEQYY.

This clonotype was observed at least ten times. The gene calls are TRBV12-3 or TRBV12-4 and TRBJ1-5; tentative D call: TRBD1 (5 bases). V lost 3 bases, J lost 1 base, and 10 bases lay in between. The CDR3 totals 15 residues. In DNA form, the CDR3 reads TGTGCCAGCAGTTTTGAGGGGCGAAGCAATCAGCCCCAGCATTTT. Residues: CASSFEGRSNQPQHF.

In this sample, this clonotype turned up a few times. The chain couples TRBV4-2 to TRBJ2-1; possible D gene TRBD2, 5 bases. The CDR3 spans 13 residues. Germline assignment: CDR1 LGHNA and CDR2 YNFKEQ. The V gene lost 8 bases and the J gene lost 5 bases, with 13 bases spanning the gap. Here the CDR3 DNA reads TGTGCCAGCGCGGTAGCGCTAGACAATGAGCAGTTCTTC. Amino acid sequence: CASAVALDNEQFF.

At least ten counts were recorded for this clonotype. The V and J genes are TRBV20-1 and TRBJ1-6, with a possible D match to TRBD1 (6 bases). Deletions cut 3 bases from V and 9 bases from J, with 21 bases between. Germline V gene sequence: CDR1 DFQATT, CDR2 SNEGSKA (reference sequence). This CDR3 has 16 residues. Here the CDR3 DNA reads TGCAGTGCTAGGTTCAGGGCGACAGGCCCGGGTTCACCCCTCCACTTT. Translation: CSARFRATGPGSPLHF.

The sample holds many counts of this clonotype. The V and J genes are TRBV11-2 and TRBJ2-1; 10 nucleotides agree with TRBD2. Germline assignment: CDR1 SGHAT and CDR2 FQNNGV. The CDR3 has 15 residues. V lost 3 bases to trimming and J lost 7 bases; unmatched junction nucleotides: 6. Here the CDR3 DNA reads TGTGCCAGCAGCTTCCTAGCGGGGGCGAGAAATGAGCAGTTCTTC. It encodes CASSFLAGARNEQFF. The complete variable domain, with remaining parts taken from reference TRBV11-2 and TRBJ2-1, reads EAGVAQSPRYKIIEKRQSVAFWCNPISGHATLYWYQQILGQGPKLLIQFQNNGVVDDSQLPKDRFSAERLKGVDSTLKIQPAKLEDSAVYLCASSFLAGARNEQFFGPGTRLTVL.

This clonotype was seen more than once but under ten times. The rearrangement links TRBV10-3 to TRBJ2-7; 8 bases are shared with TRBD2. The CDR3 has 16 amino acids. Germline V gives CDR1 ENHRY, CDR2 SYGVKD. V lost 2 bases to trimming and J lost 1 base; unmatched junction nucleotides: 7. CDR3 coding DNA: TGTGCCATCAGTGAGCAGACCGGGACTAGTTCCTACGAGCAGTACTTC. Translated, it gives CAISEQTGTSSYEQYF.

This clonotype turned up a few times. V gene TRBV12-3 or TRBV12-4 combines with J gene TRBJ2-3, with D maybe TRBD2 (5 bases). The CDR3 covers 14 residues. Trimming stripped 2 bases from V and 0 bases from J, with 6 bases between. CDR3 coding DNA: TGTGCCAGCAGTTTAAAGCGGAGCACAGATACGCAGTATTTT. Translated: CASSLKRSTDTQYF.

This clonotype was seen at least ten times. The DNA of the CDR3 is TGTGCCAGCAGCCAGGGTACAGGGGGCTGGGGCAATCAGCCCCAGCATTTT. Amino acids: CASSQGTGGWGNQPQHF. The chain carries TRBV3-1 and TRBJ1-5, with 9 positions matching TRBD1. Germline lookup yields CDR1 LGHDT and CDR2 YNNKEL (reference sequence). V dropped 3 bases and J dropped 2; count of bases not matched to a gene: 8. There are 17 residues in the CDR3.

This clonotype came up a few times. V gene TRBV20-1 combines with J gene TRBJ2-3, with 14 bases matching TRBD2. The CDR3 is 16 residues long. The V and J ends lost 3 bases and 0 bases, in that order; junction bases with no gene match: 2. The germline V gene has CDR1 DFQATT and CDR2 SNEGSKA (reference sequence). The CDR3 sequence: CSARTSGGASTDTQYF. The DNA of the CDR3 is TGCAGTGCTAGGACTAGCGGGGGGGCGAGCACAGATACGCAGTATTTT.

This clonotype was counted a few times. J is TRBJ2-1 and V is TRBV2; D gene uncertain. V lost 1 base and J lost 5, with 18 bases in between. The CDR3 contains 17 residues. Germline loops: CDR1 SNHLY, CDR2 FYNNEI. Here the CDR3 DNA reads TGTGCCAGCAGTGAAGTGGTAGTGGATACAAATCACAATGAGCAGTTCTTC. It translates to CASSEVVVDTNHNEQFF. The whole variable domain, filled in from reference TRBV2 and TRBJ2-1, reads EPEVTQTPSHQVTQMGQEVILRCVPISNHLYFYWYRQILGQKVEFLVSFYNNEISEKSEIFDDQFSVERPDGSNFTLKIRSTKLEDSAMYFCASSEVVVDTNHNEQFFGPGTRLTVL.

The table lists this clonotype with a few counts. The J gene is TRBJ2-7, the V gene TRBV28; no definite D call. The CDR3 spans 14 residues. Trimming took 5 bases from V and 5 from J, leaving 16 bases between them. Germline V gene data show CDR1 as MDHEN and CDR2 as SYDVKM. CDR3 sequence (DNA): TGTGCCAGCAGTGAAGATCAGCGCAGAGACGAGCAGTACTTC. This encodes CASSEDQRRDEQYF.

This clonotype was observed a few times. The rearrangement joins TRBV10-3 to TRBJ2-5, with D hard to call. CDR3 length: 14 amino acids. Between the trimmed V and J ends, which lost 9 bases and 6 bases, there was a span of 20 bases. Germline V gene sequence: CDR1 ENHRY, CDR2 SYGVKD. This CDR3 is CAISRNSAPKTQYF. The CDR3 DNA reads TGTGCCATATCGCGGAACAGCGCACCAAAGACCCAGTACTTC.

This clonotype was seen repeatedly, ten times or more. The chain has TRBV7-9 and TRBJ2-7; 7 bases match TRBD1. Looked up from germline, CDR1 is SEHNR and CDR2 is FQNEAQ (reference sequence). Trimming removed 5 bases from V and 3 bases from J; junction bases left unmatched: 4. There are 13 residues in the CDR3. The CDR3 here is CASSAGTDYEQYF. The CDR3 nucleotides are TGTGCCAGCAGCGCCGGGACAGACTACGAGCAGTACTTC.

In its sample, this clonotype was seen a few times. The rearrangement joins TRBV7-8 to TRBJ2-3, with 11 bases fitting TRBD2. V was clipped by 3 bases and J by 3 bases; unmatched bases: 5. The CDR3 runs 16 residues. The germline CDR1 and CDR2 sequences are SGHVS and FQNEAQ. CDR3 region: CASSFVTSGKTDTQYF. CDR3 nucleotides: TGTGCCAGCAGCTTCGTGACTAGCGGGAAGACAGATACGCAGTATTTT.

This clonotype was detected only a few times. The rearrangement links TRBV11-2 to TRBJ2-1, with D unresolved. This CDR3 comprises 15 residues. V shed 5 bases and J shed 5 bases, with 16 bases lying between them. CDR1 and CDR2 (germline): SGHAT, FQNNGV. This CDR3 reads CASSPRAITHNEQFF. In DNA, the CDR3 is TGTGCCAGCAGCCCCCGGGCCATCACCCACAATGAGCAGTTCTTC.